Listed below are T cell receptor beta chains from one sample, sequenced in a study of T cell repertoires in MIS-A myocarditis. Repertoires were generated with immunoSEQ multiplex PCR, while TCRdb's copy carries only in-frame clones and drops some. This table holds 15,000 or so clones, about 67% found once. Specimen: left ventricle heart tissue obtained at autopsy. Source of these receptors: a man aged 18 to 30 with fulminant myocarditis from multisystem inflammatory syndrome in adults (MIS-A) after COVID-19. CDR3s include the opening cysteine and the closing phenylalanine or tryptophan. D genes are given only for firm matches. Clone size appears in some rows only: once, few, many, or a class for an expanded clone.

cdr3_aa,cdr3_nt,clone_size,d_call,j_call,v_call
CASSPTWREGNEQYF,TGTGCCAGCAGCCCCACCTGGCGGGAGGGTAACGAGCAGTACTTC,-,TRBD2,TRBJ2-7,TRBV5-6
CASTSSGENIQYF,TGCGCCAGCACAAGTAGCGGGGAGAACATTCAGTACTTC,few,TRBD2,TRBJ2-4,TRBV10-2
CASGVGTADNEQFF,TGCGCCAGTGGCGTGGGGACAGCAGACAATGAGCAGTTCTTC,once,TRBD1,TRBJ2-1,TRBV4-1
CASSMEGDPGEKLFF,TGTGCCAGTAGTATGGAGGGGGACCCGGGGGAAAAACTGTTTTTT,-,-,TRBJ1-4,TRBV19
CASSLGAGEPQHF,TGTGCCAGCAGCTTGGGGGCAGGGGAGCCCCAGCATTTT,few,-,TRBJ1-5,TRBV5-6
CASSPGTLEKLFF,TGTGCCAGCAGCCCTGGGACACTTGAAAAACTGTTTTTT,medium-sized,-,TRBJ1-4,TRBV11-2
CASSAGDRGRVDSPLHF,TGTGCCAGCAGCGCCGGGGACAGGGGGCGAGTAGATTCACCCCTCCACTTT,-,TRBD1,TRBJ1-6,TRBV9
CASSLDGTGDTEAFF,TGTGCCAGCAGCTTAGACGGGACTGGTGACACTGAAGCTTTCTTT,-,-,TRBJ1-1,TRBV7-2
CASSQEYRLSSYNEQFF,TGCGCCAGCAGCCAAGAGTACAGACTGAGCTCCTACAATGAGCAGTTCTTC,once,-,TRBJ2-1,TRBV4-1
CASLRANTEAFF,TGTGCCAGCCTCCGGGCCAACACTGAAGCTTTCTTT,-,-,TRBJ1-1,TRBV28
CASSLDSEMADTQYF,TGCGCCAGCAGCTTGGACTCCGAAATGGCGGATACGCAGTATTTT,-,-,TRBJ2-3,TRBV5-1
CASSVGQGWDEQYF,TGTGCCAGCAGCGTAGGGCAGGGGTGGGACGAGCAGTACTTC,few,-,TRBJ2-7,TRBV9
CASRSRDRGRYEQYF,TGTGCCAGCAGGTCCAGGGACAGGGGAAGGTACGAGCAGTACTTC,-,TRBD1,TRBJ2-7,TRBV6-5
CASSPFASGGQETQYF,TGTGCCAGCAGCCCCTTCGCCTCGGGGGGCCAAGAGACCCAGTACTTC,-,TRBD2,TRBJ2-5,TRBV7-2
CASTTTSGGAGYNEQFF,TGTGCCAGCACCACTACTAGCGGGGGGGCCGGGTACAATGAGCAGTTCTTC,once,TRBD2,TRBJ2-1,TRBV7-9
CASSQGVTNEQYF,TGTGCCAGCAGCCAAGGAGTAACGAACGAGCAGTACTTC,-,-,TRBJ2-7,TRBV3-1/TRBV3-2
CASSLDTGRKLFF,TGTGCCAGCAGCTTAGATACAGGGAGGAAACTGTTTTTT,-,-,TRBJ1-4,TRBV7-9
CASSLFGRFNQPQHF,TGTGCCAGCAGTTTATTCGGCCGGTTCAATCAGCCCCAGCATTTT,-,-,TRBJ1-5,TRBV28
CASSFRAYEQYF,TGTGCCAGCAGTTTCCGAGCATACGAGCAGTACTTC,few,-,TRBJ2-7,TRBV28
CASSDSGGAGANVLTF,TGTGCCAGCAGTGACTCTGGAGGAGCTGGGGCCAACGTCCTGACTTTC,-,-,TRBJ2-6,TRBV6-4
CASSKSRGNWGSEQYF,TGTGCCAGTTCTAAGTCCAGGGGAAATTGGGGCTCCGAGCAGTACTTC,-,-,TRBJ2-7,TRBV19
CASSQDGLYGNTIYF,TGCGCCAGCAGCCAAGATGGGTTGTATGGAAACACCATATATTTT,-,-,TRBJ1-3,TRBV4-1
CAWSPLGGITEAFF,TGTGCCTGGAGTCCCCTCGGGGGGATTACTGAAGCTTTCTTT,-,-,TRBJ1-1,TRBV30
CASSSTGENTEAFF,TGTGCCAGCAGTTCGACAGGGGAGAACACTGAAGCTTTCTTT,-,TRBD1,TRBJ1-1,TRBV28
CASSRQGGNYGYTF,TGTGCCAGTAGCCGACAGGGAGGAAACTATGGCTACACCTTC,once,TRBD1,TRBJ1-2,TRBV19
CASSVSLEQPQHF,TGTGCCAGCAGCGTGTCCCTGGAACAGCCCCAGCATTTT,-,-,TRBJ1-5,TRBV6-5
CASSLEFAETQYF,TGCGCCAGCAGCTTGGAGTTCGCAGAGACCCAGTACTTC,-,-,TRBJ2-5,TRBV5-1
CASSSGLAGPYEQYF,TGTGCCAGCAGTTCGGGACTAGCGGGACCCTACGAGCAGTACTTC,-,TRBD2,TRBJ2-7,TRBV27
CASSYSRDREAEQYF,TGTGCCAGCAGTTACTCCCGGGACAGGGAGGCCGAGCAGTACTTC,-,TRBD1,TRBJ2-7,TRBV6-6
CASSLSRYTNYGYTF,TGTGCCAGCAGTTTATCTAGATACACTAACTATGGCTACACCTTC,-,-,TRBJ1-2,TRBV27